Listed below are T cell receptor beta chains from one sample, sequenced in a study of CD8+ T cells in alopecia areata. Produced via immunoSEQ multiplex PCR; TCRdb's table is partial and in-frame only. The table has around 100,000 clones, around three fifths seen once. Here the sequenced sample was CD8+ T cells sorted from blood, taken at week 24, from a patient treated with tofacitinib. These receptors came from a human donor with alopecia areata. CDR3s leave out the opening cysteine and the closing phenylalanine or tryptophan.

>TRBV29-1
SVAGHRESLYGYT
>TRBV29-1
SVERPQHYNEQF
>TRBV25-1
ASSELLGGGPDTQY
>TRBV30
AWSPGNTEAF
>TRBV7-6
ASSLVQVGQPQH
>TRBV4-3
ASSQDVEETQY
>TRBV5-1
ASRGGDTQY
>TRBV6-6
ASRPRDRFNSPLH
>TRBV4-2
ASSQDGREETQY
>TRBV27
ASSLLGQGGNTIY
>TRBV4-2
ASNRENTEAF
>TRBV27
ASSLDRGAGYT
>TRBV15
ATSGAGTANTGELF
>TRBV30
AWREGAGETQY
>TRBV30
AWSYLFPEQY
>TRBV29-1
SVEEPPPNDGYT
>TRBV6-5
ASSPGGYGYT
>TRBV13
ASSAGGFHEQY
>TRBV19
ASRRGGSNSPLH
>TRBV5-6
ASSLAGQTMNTEAF
>TRBV19
ASSIWENTGELF
>TRBV6-4
ASSAGTGGPDTQY